These 15 T cell receptor beta chains came from one sample sequenced in a study of blood T cell repertoires in COVID-19. Clones were read by immunoSEQ multiplex PCR, and TCRdb kept only the in-frame ones, dropping some. The data hold 300,000 to 400,000 clones, with approximately 90% observed a single time. Material for sequencing was peripheral blood. These receptors were taken from a man aged 30 to 45 with COVID-19, enrolled during active disease.

The V and J genes are TRBV18 and TRBJ2-3, with 15 bases that match TRBD2. Trimming removed 2 bases from V and 6 bases from J; junction bases left unmatched: 3. The germline V gene has CDR1 KGHSH and CDR2 LQKENI. The CDR3 contains 16 residues. CDR3 in DNA: TGTGCCAGCTCACCAGGACTAGCGGGGGGGAAGGATACGCAGTATTTT. This translates into CASSPGLAGGKDTQYF. Drawing the rest from reference TRBV18 and TRBJ2-3, the complete variable domain is NAGVMQNPRHLVRRRGQEARLRCSPMKGHSHVYWYRQLPEEGLKFMVYLQKENIIDESGMPKERFSAEFPKEGPSILRIQQVVRGDSAAYFCASSPGLAGGKDTQYFGPGTRLTVL.

The rearrangement uses TRBV7-6 and TRBJ2-2, with D unresolved. The CDR3 runs to 18 residues. Germline lookup yields CDR1 SGHVS and CDR2 FNYEAQ. Trimming stripped 2 bases from V and 3 bases from J, with 19 bases between. CDR3 DNA: TGTGCCAGCAGCTTACGGTCCGGCAGGCCTTTGGACACCGGGGAGCTGTTTTTT. Its protein product is CASSLRSGRPLDTGELFF. Looking up the rest from reference TRBV7-6 and TRBJ2-2 gives the full variable domain: GAGVSQSPRYKVTKRGQDVALRCDPISGHVSLYWYRQALGQGPEFLTYFNYEAQQDKSGLPNDRFSAERPEGSISTLTIQRTEQRDSAMYRCASSLRSGRPLDTGELFFGEGSRLTVL.

This clone showed up just a few times. This sequence joins TRBV5-1 and TRBJ1-6; TRBD1 agrees at 8 bases. The CDR3 has 17 amino acids. The V gene end was trimmed by 0 bases and the J gene end by 5 bases; junction bases not matched to a gene: 7. Germline loops: CDR1 SGHRS, CDR2 YFSETQ. In DNA form, the CDR3 reads TGCGCCAGCAGCTTGGGAACTCGGACAGGGAATAATTCACCCCTCCACTTT. This gives the protein CASSLGTRTGNNSPLHF.

In its sample, this clone was seen many times. The chain has TRBV6-2 or TRBV6-3 and TRBJ1-1; a possible D gene is TRBD1 (5 bases). The V and J ends lost 5 bases and 3 bases respectively, with 10 bases between them. The CDR3 sequence is 13 residues long. Germline-derived CDR1 and CDR2 are MNHEY and SVGEGT. CDR3 DNA: TGTGCCAGCAGTGTTAGGGGTTACACTGAAGCTTTCTTT. Its translation is CASSVRGYTEAFF.

The chain is built from TRBV3-1 (or the pseudogene TRBV3-2) and TRBJ2-7; 10 nucleotides line up with TRBD2. The CDR3 spans 18 residues. Trimming cost V 1 base and J 3 bases; bases outside gene matches: 12. Germline V gene data show CDR1 as LGHDT and CDR2 as YNNKEL (reference sequence). The CDR3 DNA follows: TGTGCCAGCAGCCAAGTGTCTGGATCTGCTAGCGGGGGCTACGAGCAGTACTTC. Translation: CASSQVSGSASGGYEQYF.

The chain recombines TRBV13 with TRBJ2-7; 7 nucleotides agree with TRBD1. Trimming cost V 5 bases and J 3 bases; bases outside gene matches: 7. From germline, CDR1 is PRHDT and CDR2 FYEKMQ (reference sequence). The CDR3 has 14 amino acids. CDR3 protein: CASSRTGTVYEQYF. The DNA for the CDR3 is TGTGCCAGCAGCAGGACCGGGACAGTCTACGAGCAGTACTTC. The variable domain in full, with the rest retrieved from reference TRBV13 and TRBJ2-7, is AAGVIQSPRHLIKEKRETATLKCYPIPRHDTVYWYQQGPGQDPQFLISFYEKMQSDKGSIPDRFSAQQFSDYHSELNMSSLELGDSALYFCASSRTGTVYEQYFGPGTRLTVT.

The chain combines TRBV30 with TRBJ1-2; 10 bases agree with TRBD1. CDR3 size: 14 residues. The J segment lost 3 bases and the V segment lost 1 base, leaving 2 bases of the junction unmatched. Germline V gene lookup returns CDR1 GTSNPN and CDR2 SVGIG (reference sequence). The CDR3 reads CAWSGTGGDYGYTF. The CDR3 DNA reads TGTGCCTGGAGTGGGACAGGGGGGGACTATGGCTACACCTTC.

A remark on this clone: The sample carries other DNA sequences with the same CDR3. This chain joins TRBV19 and TRBJ2-7, with D possibly TRBD2 on 6 matching bases. Germline CDR1 is LNHDA and CDR2 is SQIVND (reference sequence). This CDR3 contains 13 residues. V gave up 1 base and J gave up 3 bases, with 7 bases separating them. The CDR3 DNA reads TGTGCCAGTAGTATAGTCGGGGGCTACGAGCAGTACTTC. As protein: CASSIVGGYEQYF.

The chain links TRBV28 to TRBJ1-1; 11 bases are a match to TRBD1. Germline loops: CDR1 MDHEN, CDR2 SYDVKM. The ends lost 6 bases at V and 7 bases at J; junction bases unmatched: 16. The CDR3 is made up of 17 amino acids. The CDR3 nucleotides are TGTGCCAGCAGCCCACCCCGCCCCGGGACAGGGGGAATTGAAGCTTTCTTT. It translates to CASSPPRPGTGGIEAFF.

The V and J genes are TRBV7-3 and TRBJ2-1; TRBD2 matches at 9 bases. Per the germline V gene, CDR1 is SGHTA and CDR2 is FQGTGA. The CDR3 loop spans 16 amino acids. Trimming at V came to 5 bases and at J to 5 bases, leaving 10 bases not matched to a gene. The CDR3 sequence is CASSPHAAGGNNEQFF. In nucleotides, the CDR3 is TGTGCCAGCAGCCCTCACGCAGCGGGGGGAAACAATGAGCAGTTCTTC.

The genes are TRBV28 and TRBJ2-7, with D possibly TRBD1 on 5 matching bases. The length of the CDR3 is 14 residues. Trimming pared 3 bases from V and 7 bases from J, leaving 16 bases between. Germline V gene sequence: CDR1 MDHEN, CDR2 SYDVKM. The CDR3 nucleotides are TGTGCCAGCAGTTTGCTAGGGGCTTCCGGGGAGCAGTACTTC. Its translation: CASSLLGASGEQYF.

This chain joins TRBV5-4 and TRBJ2-1, with D possibly TRBD1 on 5 matching bases. Germline V lookup: CDR1 SGHNT, CDR2 YYREEE (reference sequence). The CDR3 is made up of 14 amino acids. The V gene lost 4 bases and the J gene lost 4 bases, with 12 bases spanning the gap. CDR3 loop: CASSPMTAYNEQFF. The CDR3 region has the DNA TGTGCCAGCAGCCCCATGACAGCTTACAATGAGCAGTTCTTC.

V is TRBV27 and J is TRBJ1-6; D is unresolved. This CDR3 is built from 15 residues. The V gene lost 2 bases and the J gene lost 0 bases, with 5 bases spanning the gap. Per the germline V gene, CDR1 is MNHEY and CDR2 is SMNVEV (reference sequence). CDR3 nucleotides: TGTGCCAGCAGTTTAAGAGGCTCCTATAATTCACCCCTCCACTTT. Protein product: CASSLRGSYNSPLHF.

This clone appeared a single time. This chain uses TRBV2 with TRBJ2-4; TRBD2 matches at 8 bases. Germline V gene lookup returns CDR1 SNHLY and CDR2 FYNNEI. V lost 7 bases to trimming and J lost 1 base; unmatched junction nucleotides: 9. This CDR3 is 16 amino acids long. The CDR3 is CASNAQGGGAKNIQYF. CDR3 bases: TGTGCCAGCAACGCACAGGGCGGGGGGGCCAAAAACATTCAGTACTTC.

The CDR3 region is CSASGGGRTNEKLFF. The DNA of the CDR3 is TGCAGTGCTAGTGGGGGGGGGCGCACTAATGAAAAACTGTTTTTT. The chain recombines TRBV20-1 with TRBJ1-4; D might be TRBD1 (6 bases). CDR3 length: 15 amino acids. From germline, CDR1 is DFQATT and CDR2 SNEGSKA (reference sequence). The ends were cut back, 3 bases at V and 2 bases at J, with 13 bases in the middle.